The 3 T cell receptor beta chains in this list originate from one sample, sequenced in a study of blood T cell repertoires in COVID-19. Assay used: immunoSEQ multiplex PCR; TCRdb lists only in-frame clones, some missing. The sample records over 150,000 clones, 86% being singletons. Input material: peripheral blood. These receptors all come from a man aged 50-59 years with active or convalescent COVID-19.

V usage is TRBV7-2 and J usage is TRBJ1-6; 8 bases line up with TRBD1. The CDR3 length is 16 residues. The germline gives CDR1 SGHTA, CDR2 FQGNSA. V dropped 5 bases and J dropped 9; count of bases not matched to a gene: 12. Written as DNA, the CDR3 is TGTGCCAGCAGCCTAACCTTGACAGGGGTGGGTTCACCCCTCCACTTT. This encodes CASSLTLTGVGSPLHF.

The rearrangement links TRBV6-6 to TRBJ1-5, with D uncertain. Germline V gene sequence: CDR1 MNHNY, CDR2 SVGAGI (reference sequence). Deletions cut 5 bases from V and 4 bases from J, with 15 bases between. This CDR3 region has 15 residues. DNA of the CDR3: TGTGCCAGCAGTCCGACACGCCAGCCAAATCAGCCCCAGCATTTT. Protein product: CASSPTRQPNQPQHF.

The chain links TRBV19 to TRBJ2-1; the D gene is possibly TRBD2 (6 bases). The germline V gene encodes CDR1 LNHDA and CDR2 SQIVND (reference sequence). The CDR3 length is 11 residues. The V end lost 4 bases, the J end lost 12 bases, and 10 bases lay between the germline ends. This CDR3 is CASSTTRVQFF. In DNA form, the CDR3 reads TGTGCCAGTAGTACGACTAGGGTGCAGTTCTTC.